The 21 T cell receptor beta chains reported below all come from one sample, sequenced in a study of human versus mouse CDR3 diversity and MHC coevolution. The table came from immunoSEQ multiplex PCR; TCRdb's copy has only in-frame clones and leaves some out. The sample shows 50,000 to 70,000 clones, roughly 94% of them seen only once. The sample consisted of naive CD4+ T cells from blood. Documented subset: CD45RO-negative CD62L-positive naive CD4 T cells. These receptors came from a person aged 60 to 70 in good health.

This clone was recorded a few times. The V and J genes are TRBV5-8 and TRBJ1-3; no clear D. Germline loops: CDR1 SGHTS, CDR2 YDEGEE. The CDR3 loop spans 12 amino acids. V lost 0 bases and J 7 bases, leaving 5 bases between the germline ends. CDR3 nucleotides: TGTGCCAGCAGCTTGGTTCCGAACACCATATATTTT. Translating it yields CASSLVPNTIYF.

CDR3 DNA sequence: TGTGCCTGGAGTGTTGCGGAAACCACTGAAGCTTTCTTT. Protein: CAWSVAETTEAFF. The chain employs TRBV30 and TRBJ1-1, with no clear D. The V end lost 0 bases, the J end lost 4 bases, and 9 bases lay between the germline ends. CDR1 is GTSNPN, CDR2 SVGIG, per germline (reference sequence). The CDR3 totals 13 residues.

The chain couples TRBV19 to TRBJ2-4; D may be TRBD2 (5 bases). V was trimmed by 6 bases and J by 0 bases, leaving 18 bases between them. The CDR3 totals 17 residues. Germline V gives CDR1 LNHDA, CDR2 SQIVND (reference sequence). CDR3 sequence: CASSGLLASLAKNIQYF. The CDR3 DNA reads TGTGCCAGTAGCGGACTCTTAGCCTCTTTAGCCAAAAACATTCAGTACTTC.

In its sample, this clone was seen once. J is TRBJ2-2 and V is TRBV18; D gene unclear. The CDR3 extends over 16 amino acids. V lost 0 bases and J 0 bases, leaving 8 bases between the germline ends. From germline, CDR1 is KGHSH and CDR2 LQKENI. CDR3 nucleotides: TGTGCCAGCTCACCACCGTGGCGGACGAACACCGGGGAGCTGTTTTTT. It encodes CASSPPWRTNTGELFF.

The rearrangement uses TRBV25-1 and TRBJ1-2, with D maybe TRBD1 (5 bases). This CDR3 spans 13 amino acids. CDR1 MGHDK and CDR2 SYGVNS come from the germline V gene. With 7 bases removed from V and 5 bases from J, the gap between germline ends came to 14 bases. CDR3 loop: CASTTGGGYGYTF. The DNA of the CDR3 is TGTGCCAGCACGACGGGGGGAGGGTATGGCTACACCTTC.

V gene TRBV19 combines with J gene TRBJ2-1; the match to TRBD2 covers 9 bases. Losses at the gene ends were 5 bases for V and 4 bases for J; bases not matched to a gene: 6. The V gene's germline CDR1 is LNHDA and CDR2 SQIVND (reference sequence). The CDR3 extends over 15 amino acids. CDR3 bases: TGTGCCAGTAGTGTTAGCGGGAGTGGGTACAATGAGCAGTTCTTC. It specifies CASSVSGSGYNEQFF.

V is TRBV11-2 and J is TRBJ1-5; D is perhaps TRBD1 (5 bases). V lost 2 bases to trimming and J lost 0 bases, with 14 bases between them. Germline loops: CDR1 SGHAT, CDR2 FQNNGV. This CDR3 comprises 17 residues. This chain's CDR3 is CASSLTQGGYSNQPQHF. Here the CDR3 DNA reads TGTGCCAGCAGCTTAACGCAGGGAGGATATAGCAATCAGCCCCAGCATTTT.

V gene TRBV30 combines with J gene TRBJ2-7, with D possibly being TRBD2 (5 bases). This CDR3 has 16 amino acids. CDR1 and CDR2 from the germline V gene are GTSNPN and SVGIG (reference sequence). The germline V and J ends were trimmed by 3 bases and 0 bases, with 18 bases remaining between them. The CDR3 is CAWRNRASRGSYEQYF. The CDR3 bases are TGTGCCTGGAGAAACCGGGCCTCACGGGGCTCCTACGAGCAGTACTTC.

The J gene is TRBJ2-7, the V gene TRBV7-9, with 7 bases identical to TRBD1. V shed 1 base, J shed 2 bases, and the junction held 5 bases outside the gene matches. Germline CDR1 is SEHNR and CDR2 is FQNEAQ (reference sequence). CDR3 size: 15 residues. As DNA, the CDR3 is TGTGCCAGCAGCTTAGATAATCAGGGGGCCTACGAGCAGTACTTC. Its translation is CASSLDNQGAYEQYF.

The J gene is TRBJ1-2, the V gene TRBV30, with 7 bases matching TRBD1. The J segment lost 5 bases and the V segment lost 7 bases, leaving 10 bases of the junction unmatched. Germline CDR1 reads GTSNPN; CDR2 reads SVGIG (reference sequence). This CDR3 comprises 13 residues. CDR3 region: CALTGVLGYGYTF. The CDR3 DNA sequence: TGTGCCTTAACAGGGGTTTTAGGGTATGGCTACACCTTC.

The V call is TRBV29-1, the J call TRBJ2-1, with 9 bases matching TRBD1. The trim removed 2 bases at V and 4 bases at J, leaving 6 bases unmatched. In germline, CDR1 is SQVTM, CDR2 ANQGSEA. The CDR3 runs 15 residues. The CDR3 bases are TGCAGCGTTGAAATCCACAGGGGGCAATACAATGAGCAGTTCTTC. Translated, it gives CSVEIHRGQYNEQFF.

In nucleotides, the CDR3 is TGCGCCAGCGGACAGCCGAGACAAGAGACCCAGTACTTC. Translated: CASGQPRQETQYF. The chain employs TRBV5-1 and TRBJ2-5; D may be TRBD1 (6 bases). V lost 7 bases and J lost 2, with 12 bases in between. The CDR3 totals 13 residues. The germline V gene encodes CDR1 SGHRS and CDR2 YFSETQ.

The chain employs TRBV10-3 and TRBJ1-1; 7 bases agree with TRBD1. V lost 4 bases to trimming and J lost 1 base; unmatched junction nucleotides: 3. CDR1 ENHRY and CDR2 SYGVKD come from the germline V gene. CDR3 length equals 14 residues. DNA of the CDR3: TGTGCCATCAGTGGGCGGACAGGGAACACTGAAGCTTTCTTT. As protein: CAISGRTGNTEAFF.

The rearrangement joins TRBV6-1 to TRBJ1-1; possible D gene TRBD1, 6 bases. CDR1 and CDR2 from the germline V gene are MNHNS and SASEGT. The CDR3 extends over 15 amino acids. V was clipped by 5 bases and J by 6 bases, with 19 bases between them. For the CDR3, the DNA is TGTGCCAGCAGTAGAGACTCCGGGACACCTGCTGAAGCTTTCTTT. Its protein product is CASSRDSGTPAEAFF.

The CDR3: CASSFVAPDYKETQYF. CDR3 DNA: TGTGCCAGCAGCTTCGTAGCCCCAGACTATAAAGAGACCCAGTACTTC. This sequence joins TRBV11-2 and TRBJ2-5, with D perhaps matching TRBD2 (5 bases). Trimming left V 3 bases short and J 3 bases short, with 17 bases between. CDR3 length equals 16 residues. Per germline, CDR1 SGHAT and CDR2 FQNNGV.

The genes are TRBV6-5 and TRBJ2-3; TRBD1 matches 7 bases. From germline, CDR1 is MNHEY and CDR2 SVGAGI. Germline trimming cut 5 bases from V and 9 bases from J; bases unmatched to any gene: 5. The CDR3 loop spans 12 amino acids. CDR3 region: CASSTNRGTQYF. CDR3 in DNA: TGTGCCAGCAGTACCAACAGGGGCACGCAGTATTTT.

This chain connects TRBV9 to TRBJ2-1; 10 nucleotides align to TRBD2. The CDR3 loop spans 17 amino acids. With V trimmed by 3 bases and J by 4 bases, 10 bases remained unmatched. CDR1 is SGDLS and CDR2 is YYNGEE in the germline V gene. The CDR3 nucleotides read TGTGCCAGCAGCGCAATAAAGACTAGCGGGTCTTACAATGAGCAGTTCTTC. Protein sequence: CASSAIKTSGSYNEQFF.

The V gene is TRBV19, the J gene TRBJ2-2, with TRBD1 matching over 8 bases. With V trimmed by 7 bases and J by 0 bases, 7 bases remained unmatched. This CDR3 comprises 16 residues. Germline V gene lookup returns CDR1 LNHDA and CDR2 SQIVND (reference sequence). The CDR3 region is CASKTRTGPNTGELFF. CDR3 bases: TGTGCCAGTAAAACTCGGACAGGGCCGAACACCGGGGAGCTGTTTTTT.

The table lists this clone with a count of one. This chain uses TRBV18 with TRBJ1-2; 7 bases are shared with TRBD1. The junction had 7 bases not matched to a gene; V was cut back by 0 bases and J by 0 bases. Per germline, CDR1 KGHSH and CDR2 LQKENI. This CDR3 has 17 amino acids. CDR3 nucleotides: TGTGCCAGCTCACCACCGACAGGGAGGTTAACTAACTATGGCTACACCTTC. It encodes CASSPPTGRLTNYGYTF.

For the CDR3, the DNA is TGTGCCACCGGGACTAGCGGGAATGAGCAGTTCTTC. Residues: CATGTSGNEQFF. The chain recombines TRBV10-3 with TRBJ2-1, with 12 bases aligning to TRBD2. The junction had 2 bases not matched to a gene; V was cut back by 10 bases and J by 7 bases. CDR1 is ENHRY and CDR2 is SYGVKD in the germline V gene. CDR3 length: 12 residues.

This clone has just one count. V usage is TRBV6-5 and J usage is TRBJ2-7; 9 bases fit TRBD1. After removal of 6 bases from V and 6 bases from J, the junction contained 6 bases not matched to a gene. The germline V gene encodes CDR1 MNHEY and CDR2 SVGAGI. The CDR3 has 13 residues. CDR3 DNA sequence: TGTGCCAGCAGGGACAGGGGAGGAGGCGAGCAGTACTTC. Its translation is CASRDRGGGEQYF.